This TCR beta chain was captured by sequencing in a study of shared clonotypes between healthy human individuals. Overall study: Three men and a couple of women, aged 18 to 49, were donors. Study-wide findings and caveats: Clonotype sharing across donors was expected to vary with sequencing depth.

It was CD45RO-negative cells, positively selected for CCR7, that made up naive CD8 cells, with terminally differentiated effector memory CD45RA+ cells excluded. This was a deep-level run. The repertoire was sequenced with immunoSEQ multiplex PCR; TCRdb's copy has only in-frame clones and lacks some. The sample records some 2 million clones, 85% to 95% being singletons. CDR1 SGHNT and CDR2 YYREEE come from the germline V gene (reference sequence). V lost 0 bases and J 3 bases, leaving 12 bases between the germline ends. The CDR3 totals 15 residues. Concerning this clone: What it recognizes is unknown.

The sequence was collected from a man between 18 and 29 years old in good health. Material for sequencing was naive CD8+ T cells sorted from blood. The chain has TRBV5-4 and TRBJ1-1; no clear D gene. The CDR3 loop reads CASSLDGRGDTEAFF. In nucleotides, the CDR3 is TGTGCCAGCAGCTTGGATGGTCGGGGAGACACTGAAGCTTTCTTT.